The sequence of this TCR beta chain was determined in a study of CD8 T cells in ankylosing spondylitis. The CDR3 runs to 15 residues. The germline V and J ends were trimmed by 8 bases and 0 bases, with 17 bases remaining between them. TCRdb recomputed calls from the 5' RACE reads with MiXCR, one row per CDR3 protein. The sample contains 300,000 to 400,000 distinct CDR3 sequences, approximately 22% of which appear only once. As concerns this clonotype: The antigen remains undetermined.

Study-wide results and caveats: Within ankylosing spondylitis blood, a TCR beta motif made up of several highly homologous variants appeared to be characteristic. Relatively rare in peripheral blood, disease-linked clones were also CD8+. Earlier work had already found some motif variants in reactive arthritis synovial fluid and blood.

Specimen: blood, either unsorted or a sorted T cell fraction (not recorded which). The TCR was taken from a male donor with ankylosing spondylitis or in good health (not recorded which). This chain joins TRBV12-3 or TRBV12-4 and TRBJ2-7, with D perhaps matching TRBD2 (5 bases). The CDR3 bases are TGTGCCAGCCCGGCGGGCCGGGGAGTCTCCTACGAGCAGTACTTC. Translating gives CASPAGRGVSYEQYF.